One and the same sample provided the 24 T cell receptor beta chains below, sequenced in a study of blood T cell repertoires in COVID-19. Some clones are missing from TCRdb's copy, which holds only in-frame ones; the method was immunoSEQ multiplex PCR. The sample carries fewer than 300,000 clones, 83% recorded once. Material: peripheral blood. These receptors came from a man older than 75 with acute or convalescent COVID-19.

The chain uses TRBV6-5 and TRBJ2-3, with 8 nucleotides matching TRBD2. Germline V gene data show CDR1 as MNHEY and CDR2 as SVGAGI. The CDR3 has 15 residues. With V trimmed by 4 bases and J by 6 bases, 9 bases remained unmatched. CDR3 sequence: CASSFYSGSSDTQYF. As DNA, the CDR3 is TGTGCCAGCAGTTTTTACAGCGGGAGTAGCGATACGCAGTATTTT.

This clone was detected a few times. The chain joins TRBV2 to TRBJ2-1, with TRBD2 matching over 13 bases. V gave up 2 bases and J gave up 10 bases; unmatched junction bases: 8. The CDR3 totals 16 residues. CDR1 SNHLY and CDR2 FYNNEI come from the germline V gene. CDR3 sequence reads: CASSEPPGTSGIEQFF. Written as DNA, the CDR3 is TGTGCCAGCAGTGAACCACCCGGGACTAGCGGGATCGAGCAGTTCTTC.

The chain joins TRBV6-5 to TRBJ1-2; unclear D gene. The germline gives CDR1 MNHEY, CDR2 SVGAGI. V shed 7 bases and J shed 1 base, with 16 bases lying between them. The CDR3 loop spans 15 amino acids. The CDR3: CASIVLPQDNYGYTF. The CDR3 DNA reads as TGTGCCAGCATCGTCCTCCCCCAGGATAACTATGGCTACACCTTC.

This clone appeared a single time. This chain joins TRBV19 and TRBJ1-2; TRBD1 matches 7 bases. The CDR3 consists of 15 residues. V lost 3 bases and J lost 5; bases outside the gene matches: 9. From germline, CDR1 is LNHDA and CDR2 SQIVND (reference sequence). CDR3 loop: CASSMETGHAYGYTF. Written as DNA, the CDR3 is TGTGCCAGTAGTATGGAGACAGGGCATGCGTATGGCTACACCTTC.

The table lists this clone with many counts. The CDR3 DNA follows: TGTGCCAGCAGTCGAGTAGACGGCAGGGGTCCCGGGGAGCTGTTTTTT. This translates into CASSRVDGRGPGELFF. The V gene is TRBV27, the J gene TRBJ2-2, with D perhaps matching TRBD1 (6 bases). The CDR3 loop spans 16 amino acids. The germline V gene encodes CDR1 MNHEY and CDR2 SMNVEV (reference sequence). Between the trimmed V and J ends, which lost 5 bases and 6 bases, there was a span of 19 bases.

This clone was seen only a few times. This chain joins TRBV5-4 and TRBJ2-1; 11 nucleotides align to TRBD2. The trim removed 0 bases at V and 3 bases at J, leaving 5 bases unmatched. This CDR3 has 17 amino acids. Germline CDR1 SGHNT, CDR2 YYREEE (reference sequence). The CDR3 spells CASSLVSGRALYNEQFF. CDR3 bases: TGTGCCAGCAGCTTGGTTAGCGGGAGGGCCCTCTACAATGAGCAGTTCTTC. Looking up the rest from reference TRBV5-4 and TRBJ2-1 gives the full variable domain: ETGVTQSPTHLIKTRGQQVTLRCSSQSGHNTVSWYQQALGQGPQFIFQYYREEENGRGNFPPRFSGLQFPNYSSELNVNALELDDSALYLCASSLVSGRALYNEQFFGPGTRLTVL.

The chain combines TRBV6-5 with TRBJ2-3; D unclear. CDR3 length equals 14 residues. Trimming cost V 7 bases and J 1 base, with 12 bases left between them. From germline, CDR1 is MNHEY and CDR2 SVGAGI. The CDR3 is CASTTPGGTDTQYF. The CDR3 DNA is TGTGCCAGCACTACCCCAGGTGGCACAGATACGCAGTATTTT.

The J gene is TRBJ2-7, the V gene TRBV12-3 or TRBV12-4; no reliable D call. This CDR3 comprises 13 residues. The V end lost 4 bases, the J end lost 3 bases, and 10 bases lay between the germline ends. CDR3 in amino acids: CASSYKLHYEQYF. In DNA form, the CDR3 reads TGTGCCAGCAGTTATAAACTTCACTACGAGCAGTACTTC.

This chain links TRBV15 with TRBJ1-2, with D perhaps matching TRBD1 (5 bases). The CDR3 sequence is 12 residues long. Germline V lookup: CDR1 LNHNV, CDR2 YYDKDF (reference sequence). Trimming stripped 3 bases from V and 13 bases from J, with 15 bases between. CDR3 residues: CATSRGEGRSTF. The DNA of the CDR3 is TGTGCCACCAGCAGGGGGGAGGGTAGGAGCACCTTC.

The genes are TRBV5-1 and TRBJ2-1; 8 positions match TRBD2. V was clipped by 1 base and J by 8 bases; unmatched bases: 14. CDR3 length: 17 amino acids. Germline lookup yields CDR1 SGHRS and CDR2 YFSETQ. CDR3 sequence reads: CASSLRPAGGSGDEQFF. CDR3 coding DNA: TGCGCCAGCAGCTTGCGGCCGGCGGGGGGTTCTGGGGATGAGCAGTTCTTC. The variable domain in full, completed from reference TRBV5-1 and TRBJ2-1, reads KAGVTQTPRYLIKTRGQQVTLSCSPISGHRSVSWYQQTPGQGLQFLFEYFSETQRNKGNFPGRFSGRQFSNSRSEMNVSTLELGDSALYLCASSLRPAGGSGDEQFFGPGTRLTVL.

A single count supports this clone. CDR3: CASSATGDNQPQHF. CDR3 nucleotide sequence: TGTGCCAGCAGCGCGACAGGGGACAATCAGCCCCAGCATTTT. This chain links TRBV9 with TRBJ1-5, with 8 bases fitting TRBD1. V dropped 3 bases and J dropped 3; count of bases not matched to a gene: 2. CDR1 is SGDLS, CDR2 YYNGEE, per germline. This CDR3 comprises 14 residues.

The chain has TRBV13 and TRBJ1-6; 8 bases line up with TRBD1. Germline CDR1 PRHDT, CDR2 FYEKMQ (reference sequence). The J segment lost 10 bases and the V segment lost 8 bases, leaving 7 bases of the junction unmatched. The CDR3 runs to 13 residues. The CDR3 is CASRDRQGSPLHF. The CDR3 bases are TGTGCCAGCCGAGACAGACAGGGGTCACCCCTCCACTTT.

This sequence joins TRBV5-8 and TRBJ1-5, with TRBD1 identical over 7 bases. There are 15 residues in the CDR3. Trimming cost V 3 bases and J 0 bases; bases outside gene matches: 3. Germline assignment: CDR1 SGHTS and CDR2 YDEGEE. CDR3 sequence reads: CASSSGGISNQPQHF. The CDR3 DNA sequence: TGTGCCAGCAGCTCAGGGGGGATTAGCAATCAGCCCCAGCATTTT. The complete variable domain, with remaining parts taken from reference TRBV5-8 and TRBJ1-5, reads EAGVTQSPTHLIKTRGQQATLRCSPISGHTSVYWYQQALGLGLQFLLWYDEGEERNRGNFPPRFSGRQFPNYSSELNVNALELEDSALYLCASSSGGISNQPQHFGDGTRLSIL.

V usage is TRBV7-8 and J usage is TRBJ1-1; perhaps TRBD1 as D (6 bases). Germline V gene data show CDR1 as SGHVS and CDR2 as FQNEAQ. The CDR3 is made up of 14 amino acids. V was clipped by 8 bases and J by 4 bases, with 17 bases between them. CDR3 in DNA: TGTGCCAGCGGAGGTCGCTGGGGGCCCACTGAAGCTTTCTTT. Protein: CASGGRWGPTEAFF. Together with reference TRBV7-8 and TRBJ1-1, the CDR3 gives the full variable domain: GAGVSQSPRYKVAKRGQDVALRCDPISGHVSLFWYQQALGQGPEFLTYFQNEAQLDKSGLPSDRFFAERPEGSVSTLKIQRTQQEDSAVYLCASGGRWGPTEAFFGQGTRLTVV.

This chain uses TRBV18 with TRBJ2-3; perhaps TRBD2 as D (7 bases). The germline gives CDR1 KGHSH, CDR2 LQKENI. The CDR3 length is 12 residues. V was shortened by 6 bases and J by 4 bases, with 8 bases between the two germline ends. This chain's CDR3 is CASSGGPDTQYF. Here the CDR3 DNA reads TGTGCCAGCTCGGGGGGGCCAGATACGCAGTATTTT.

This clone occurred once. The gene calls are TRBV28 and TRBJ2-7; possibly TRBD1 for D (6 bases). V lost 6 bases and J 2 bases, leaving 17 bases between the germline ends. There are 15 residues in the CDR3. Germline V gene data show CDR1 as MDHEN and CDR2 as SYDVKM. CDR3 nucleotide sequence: TGTGCCAGCAGCTCGTCCGGGACAAAGACCTACGAGCAGTACTTC. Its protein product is CASSSSGTKTYEQYF.

The CDR3 loop is CASIGDRVGTEAFF. CDR3 DNA sequence: TGTGCCAGTATTGGGGACAGGGTCGGAACTGAAGCTTTCTTT. The chain employs TRBV19 and TRBJ1-1; 9 nucleotides match TRBD1. Trimming removed 7 bases from V and 5 bases from J; junction bases left unmatched: 8. The CDR3 extends over 14 amino acids. In germline, CDR1 is LNHDA, CDR2 SQIVND (reference sequence).

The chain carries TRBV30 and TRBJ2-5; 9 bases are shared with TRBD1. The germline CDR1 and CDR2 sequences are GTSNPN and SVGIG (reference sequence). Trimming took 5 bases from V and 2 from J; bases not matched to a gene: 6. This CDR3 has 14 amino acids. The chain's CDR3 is CAWDRDRVQETQYF. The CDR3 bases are TGTGCCTGGGACCGGGACAGGGTACAAGAGACCCAGTACTTC.

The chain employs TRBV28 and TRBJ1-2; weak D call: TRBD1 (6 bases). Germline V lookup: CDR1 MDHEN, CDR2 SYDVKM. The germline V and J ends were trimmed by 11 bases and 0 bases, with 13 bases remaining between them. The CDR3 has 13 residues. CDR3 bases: TGTGCCGCTTGGGAGGGGGCTAACTATGGCTACACCTTC. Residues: CAAWEGANYGYTF.

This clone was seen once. In DNA, the CDR3 is TGTGCCACCAGTGATTTTTCTGACGAGCAGTACTTC. Its protein is CATSDFSDEQYF. This sequence joins TRBV24-1 and TRBJ2-7, with D hard to call. CDR3 length: 12 residues. Trimming shortened V by 1 base and J by 5 bases, and 5 bases separated the two germline ends. Looked up from germline, CDR1 is KGHDR and CDR2 is SFDVKD.

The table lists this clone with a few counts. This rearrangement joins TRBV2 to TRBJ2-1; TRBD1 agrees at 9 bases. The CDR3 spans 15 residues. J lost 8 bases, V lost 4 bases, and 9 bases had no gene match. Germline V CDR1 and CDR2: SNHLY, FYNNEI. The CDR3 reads CASSGAGQGTDEQFF. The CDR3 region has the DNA TGTGCCAGCAGTGGCGCGGGACAGGGTACCGATGAGCAGTTCTTC.

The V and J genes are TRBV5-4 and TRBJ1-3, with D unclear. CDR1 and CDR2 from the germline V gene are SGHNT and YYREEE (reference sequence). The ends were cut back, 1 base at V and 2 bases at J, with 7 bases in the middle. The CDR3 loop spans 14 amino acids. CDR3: CASSLRSAGNTIYF. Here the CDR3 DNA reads TGTGCCAGCAGCTTGCGCTCGGCTGGAAACACCATATATTTT. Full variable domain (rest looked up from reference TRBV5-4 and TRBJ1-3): ETGVTQSPTHLIKTRGQQVTLRCSSQSGHNTVSWYQQALGQGPQFIFQYYREEENGRGNFPPRFSGLQFPNYSSELNVNALELDDSALYLCASSLRSAGNTIYFGEGSWLTVV.

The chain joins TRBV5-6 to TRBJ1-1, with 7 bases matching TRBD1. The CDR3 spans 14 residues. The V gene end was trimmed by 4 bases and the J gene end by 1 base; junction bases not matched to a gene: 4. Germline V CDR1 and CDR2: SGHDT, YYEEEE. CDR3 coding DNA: TGTGCCAGCAGCGACAGGGCCGCGAACACTGAAGCTTTCTTT. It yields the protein CASSDRAANTEAFF.

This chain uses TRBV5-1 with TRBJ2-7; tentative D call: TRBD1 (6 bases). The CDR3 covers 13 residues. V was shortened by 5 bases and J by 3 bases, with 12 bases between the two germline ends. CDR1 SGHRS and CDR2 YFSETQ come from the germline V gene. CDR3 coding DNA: TGCGCCAGCAGATCGACAGGTTTCTACGAGCAGTACTTC. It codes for CASRSTGFYEQYF.